One sample yielded the 29 T cell receptor beta chains listed below, sequenced in a study of blood T cell repertoires in COVID-19. Generated by immunoSEQ multiplex PCR, the TCRdb table keeps only in-frame clones and is missing some. The sample has about 140,000 clones, under 85% seen once. Input material: PBMCs or T cells enriched from blood (not recorded which). These receptors were obtained from a woman between 18 and 29 years old who had been exposed to COVID-19.

The CDR3 reads CASSAGTGGYEQYF. The DNA of the CDR3 is TGTGCCAGTAGCGCCGGGACAGGGGGTTACGAGCAGTACTTC. The genes are TRBV19 and TRBJ2-7; 11 positions match TRBD1. After removal of 6 bases from V and 4 bases from J, the junction contained 5 bases not matched to a gene. Germline CDR1 LNHDA, CDR2 SQIVND (reference sequence). The CDR3 runs to 14 residues.

V gene TRBV6-2 or TRBV6-3 combines with J gene TRBJ2-5; 12 bases fit TRBD2. Germline CDR1 reads MNHEY; CDR2 reads SVGEGT. The CDR3 length is 17 residues. V dropped 5 bases and J dropped 1; count of bases not matched to a gene: 8. The DNA for the CDR3 is TGTGCCAGCAGTCGCCCTGGACTAGCGGGAACCCAAGAGACCCAGTACTTC. Translated, it gives CASSRPGLAGTQETQYF.

The chain employs TRBV19 and TRBJ1-2; 9 nucleotides align to TRBD1. This CDR3 is 13 amino acids long. Germline lookup yields CDR1 LNHDA and CDR2 SQIVND (reference sequence). J gave up 3 bases and V 9 bases, and 5 bases lay outside the gene matches. As DNA, the CDR3 is TGTGCCAGCCACAGGGGGCAGGACTATGGCTACACCTTC. It translates to CASHRGQDYGYTF.

J is TRBJ2-2 and V is TRBV18; 7 nucleotides line up with TRBD1. CDR1 is KGHSH, CDR2 LQKENI, per germline. Trimming at V came to 1 base and at J to 4 bases, leaving 6 bases not matched to a gene. This CDR3 comprises 16 residues. The CDR3 nucleotides are TGTGCCAGCTCACCACGCAGGGCAGGGGGCACCGGGGAGCTGTTTTTT. This codes for CASSPRRAGGTGELFF.

The rearrangement joins TRBV24-1 to TRBJ2-3, with TRBD1 identical over 8 bases. Looked up from germline, CDR1 is KGHDR and CDR2 is SFDVKD. The CDR3 sequence is 14 residues long. J gave up 4 bases and V 2 bases, and 1 base lay outside the gene matches. The CDR3 nucleotides are TGTGCCACCAGTGATTCAGGGGGCCCAGATACGCAGTATTTT. Residues: CATSDSGGPDTQYF.

This chain joins TRBV28 and TRBJ2-1, with 11 bases aligning to TRBD2. Germline V gives CDR1 MDHEN, CDR2 SYDVKM. CDR3 length equals 17 residues. V trimming: 4 bases; J trimming: 4 bases; junction bases outside the gene matches: 9. The CDR3 sequence: CASSSRRLAGQYNEQFF. CDR3 DNA sequence: TGTGCCAGCAGTTCCCGCCGACTAGCGGGGCAGTACAATGAGCAGTTCTTC.

V gene TRBV28 combines with J gene TRBJ2-3, with TRBD2 matching over 12 bases. The CDR3 runs to 14 residues. J lost 7 bases, V lost 5 bases, and 4 bases had no gene match. Germline V gives CDR1 MDHEN, CDR2 SYDVKM. The CDR3 is CASSPSGRAYTQYF. The CDR3 nucleotides read TGTGCCAGCAGTCCTAGCGGGAGGGCATATACGCAGTATTTT. Full variable domain (remainder filled in from reference TRBV28 and TRBJ2-3): DVKVTQSSRYLVKRTGEKVFLECVQDMDHENMFWYRQDPGLGLRLIYFSYDVKMKEKGDIPEGYSVSREKKERFSLILESASTNQTSMYLCASSPSGRAYTQYFGPGTRLTVL.

This clone was seen a few times. This chain joins TRBV5-6 and TRBJ2-4; TRBD2 matches at 10 bases. Germline V gene sequence: CDR1 SGHDT, CDR2 YYEEEE. The CDR3 covers 17 residues. Trimming removed 3 bases from V and 0 bases from J; junction bases left unmatched: 6. CDR3 in DNA: TGTGCCAGCAGCTGGAGCGGGAGGGCGCTAGCCAAAAACATTCAGTACTTC. It specifies CASSWSGRALAKNIQYF.

V and J are TRBV30 and TRBJ1-2; 7 bases agree with TRBD1. With V trimmed by 5 bases and J by 5 bases, 5 bases remained unmatched. In germline, CDR1 is GTSNPN, CDR2 SVGIG (reference sequence). This CDR3 is 12 amino acids long. This CDR3 reads CAWETGSYGYTF. In nucleotides, the CDR3 is TGTGCCTGGGAGACAGGGTCTTATGGCTACACCTTC.

The genes are TRBV19 and TRBJ2-7; 14 bases agree with TRBD2. Germline V gene lookup returns CDR1 LNHDA and CDR2 SQIVND (reference sequence). The junction had 7 bases not matched to a gene; V was cut back by 5 bases and J by 1 base. This CDR3 region has 17 residues. The DNA for the CDR3 is TGTGCCAGTAGTCCAAACGGACTAGCGGGAGGTTCCTACGAGCAGTACTTC. This gives the protein CASSPNGLAGGSYEQYF.

V gene TRBV18 combines with J gene TRBJ1-6, with D possibly matching TRBD1 (6 bases). The V and J ends lost 2 bases and 7 bases respectively, with 12 bases between them. Germline loops: CDR1 KGHSH, CDR2 LQKENI. This CDR3 comprises 15 residues. CDR3 loop: CASSPGWGRNSPLHF. CDR3 sequence (DNA): TGTGCCAGCTCACCAGGGTGGGGGCGAAATTCACCCCTCCACTTT.

The chain carries TRBV6-5 and TRBJ2-2; TRBD2 agrees at 8 bases. The CDR3 runs to 15 residues. CDR1 MNHEY and CDR2 SVGAGI come from the germline V gene. J lost 2 bases, V lost 7 bases, and 6 bases had no gene match. The CDR3: CASNLLAVNTGELFF. The CDR3, as DNA: TGTGCCAGCAACCTACTAGCGGTAAACACCGGGGAGCTGTTTTTT.

This rearrangement joins TRBV29-1 to TRBJ1-2; TRBD1 is a possible D gene (6 bases). The germline gives CDR1 SQVTM, CDR2 ANQGSEA. The CDR3 has 14 amino acids. V was trimmed by 0 bases and J by 2 bases, leaving 10 bases between them. DNA for the CDR3: TGCAGCGTTGAAGAGTTCACAGGGAACTATGGCTACACCTTC. Protein sequence: CSVEEFTGNYGYTF.

The rearrangement joins TRBV7-2 to TRBJ1-3; possible D gene TRBD1, 5 bases. Between the trimmed V and J ends, which lost 1 base and 10 bases, there was a span of 14 bases. The CDR3 has 14 residues. Germline V gives CDR1 SGHTA, CDR2 FQGNSA. For the CDR3, the DNA is TGTGCCAGCAGCTTAGATCGGACACAAAAAACCATATATTTT. Translating it yields CASSLDRTQKTIYF.

The V gene is TRBV6-5, the J gene TRBJ2-1; 11 nucleotides line up with TRBD2. In germline, CDR1 is MNHEY, CDR2 SVGAGI. The ends lost 6 bases at V and 9 bases at J; junction bases unmatched: 10. This CDR3 has 15 residues. The CDR3 coding sequence is TGTGCCAGCAGGACTACTAGCGGGAGTGTGGGTGAGCAGTTCTTC. It encodes CASRTTSGSVGEQFF.

This clone was picked up a small number of times. The chain employs TRBV25-1 and TRBJ2-3; D is perhaps TRBD2 (6 bases). Germline-derived CDR1 and CDR2 are MGHDK and SYGVNS. V lost 1 base and J lost 1, with 12 bases in between. The length of the CDR3 is 16 residues. The CDR3 loop is CASSELGGEGTDTQYF. DNA for the CDR3: TGTGCCAGCAGTGAATTGGGGGGTGAAGGCACAGATACGCAGTATTTT.

The chain combines TRBV6-2 or TRBV6-3 with TRBJ2-7, with 7 bases aligning to TRBD2. The CDR3 runs 15 residues. V lost 0 bases, J lost 8 bases, and 10 bases stayed unmatched. Germline CDR1 is MNHEY and CDR2 is SVGEGT. DNA of the CDR3: TGTGCCAGCAGTTACTCGGGAGGGGACCTACTCAAGCAGTACTTC. It yields the protein CASSYSGGDLLKQYF.

The chain is built from TRBV28 and TRBJ1-2, with D possibly TRBD1 on 5 matching bases. Trimming took 6 bases from V and 2 from J, leaving 16 bases between them. The CDR3 runs to 15 residues. Per germline, CDR1 MDHEN and CDR2 SYDVKM. CDR3 protein: CASSGGTVLNYGYTF. The CDR3, as DNA: TGTGCCAGCAGCGGGGGGACTGTCCTGAACTATGGCTACACCTTC.

The J gene is TRBJ1-5, the V gene TRBV9; D perhaps matches TRBD1 (5 bases). V lost 3 bases and J lost 7, with 11 bases in between. Germline CDR1 is SGDLS and CDR2 is YYNGEE. There are 13 residues in the CDR3. The CDR3 protein is CASSGDLSQPQHF. The CDR3 bases are TGTGCCAGCAGCGGGGACTTGAGCCAGCCCCAGCATTTT.

The chain employs TRBV19 and TRBJ1-4; no clear D. V was clipped by 3 bases and J by 10 bases, with 15 bases between them. In germline, CDR1 is LNHDA, CDR2 SQIVND (reference sequence). The CDR3 runs 14 residues. The CDR3 sequence: CASSMVVEPGKLFF. The CDR3 DNA follows: TGTGCCAGTAGTATGGTGGTTGAGCCCGGAAAACTGTTTTTT.

The gene calls are TRBV28 and TRBJ2-3; D is possibly TRBD2 (6 bases). Germline V CDR1 and CDR2: MDHEN, SYDVKM. This CDR3 comprises 14 residues. The V and J ends lost 5 bases and 3 bases respectively, with 12 bases between them. CDR3 sequence reads: CASSIPGVTDTQYF. As DNA, the CDR3 is TGTGCCAGCAGTATACCGGGAGTTACAGATACGCAGTATTTT.

The gene calls are TRBV4-1 and TRBJ2-2; D possibly corresponds to TRBD1 (5 bases). V was shortened by 0 bases and J by 5 bases, with 7 bases between the two germline ends. In germline, CDR1 is MGHRA, CDR2 YSYEKL. The CDR3 consists of 14 residues. CDR3 coding DNA: TGCGCCAGCAGCCAAGAGCCAGGGACCGGGGAGCTGTTTTTT. This sequence encodes CASSQEPGTGELFF.

The chain couples TRBV6-7 to TRBJ2-5; 8 nucleotides align to TRBD1. TRBV6-7 carries the ORF label, with uncertain function. V lost 4 bases to trimming and J lost 2 bases; unmatched junction nucleotides: 21. The CDR3 runs to 20 residues. The CDR3 protein is CASSFPTGVNYCLGQETQYF. The CDR3 coding sequence is TGTGCCAGCAGTTTCCCGACAGGGGTAAACTACTGTCTAGGTCAAGAGACCCAGTACTTC.

The chain employs TRBV6-5 and TRBJ1-2; 8 bases agree with TRBD1. This CDR3 contains 15 residues. The germline V gene encodes CDR1 MNHEY and CDR2 SVGAGI. Trimming cost V 5 bases and J 4 bases; bases outside gene matches: 9. The DNA for the CDR3 is TGTGCCAGCAGTCTCCGAGGACAGGGAGCCTATGGCTACACCTTC. This gives the protein CASSLRGQGAYGYTF.

This chain links TRBV6-5 with TRBJ1-1; the D gene is possibly TRBD1 (5 bases). The CDR3 spans 14 residues. V was cut by 5 bases and J by 3 bases, with 13 bases left in between. Germline CDR1 is MNHEY and CDR2 is SVGAGI. The CDR3 DNA follows: TGTGCCAGCAGTACCAGGGTACGGGACACTGAAGCTTTCTTT. This codes for CASSTRVRDTEAFF.

The table lists this clone with a few counts. The chain joins TRBV5-5 to TRBJ2-2; D is unclear. The germline V gene has CDR1 SGHKS and CDR2 YYEKEE (reference sequence). The CDR3 length is 14 residues. Deletions cut 0 bases from V and 0 bases from J, with 3 bases between. CDR3 nucleotide sequence: TGTGCCAGCAGCTTGGCAACGAACACCGGGGAGCTGTTTTTT. Translation: CASSLATNTGELFF.

This clone was observed a single time. V is TRBV7-9 and J is TRBJ1-5; D gene uncertain. Germline V gives CDR1 SEHNR, CDR2 FQNEAQ (reference sequence). The CDR3 has 13 residues. Trimming took 3 bases from V and 5 from J, leaving 8 bases between them. CDR3 residues: CASSFESYQPQHF. CDR3 sequence (DNA): TGTGCCAGCAGCTTTGAGTCCTATCAGCCCCAGCATTTT.

The chain uses TRBV30 and TRBJ1-3; D gene unclear. This CDR3 comprises 12 residues. In germline, CDR1 is GTSNPN, CDR2 SVGIG (reference sequence). Trimming stripped 5 bases from V and 0 bases from J, with 5 bases between. DNA for the CDR3: TGTGCCTGGGCGAGCTCTGGAAACACCATATATTTT. This translates into CAWASSGNTIYF.

The CDR3 reads CASSQRGHGGYTF. In DNA, the CDR3 is TGCGCCAGCAGCCAACGGGGACACGGGGGCTACACCTTC. The chain couples TRBV4-3 to TRBJ1-2; D may be TRBD1 (6 bases). V lost 2 bases to trimming and J lost 8 bases, with 12 bases between them. The CDR3 sequence is 13 residues long. The germline V gene has CDR1 LGHNA and CDR2 YSLEER.